One and the same sample provided the 21 T cell receptor beta chains below, sequenced in a study of T cell responses to AZD1222 COVID-19 vaccine. Produced via immunoSEQ multiplex PCR; TCRdb's table is partial and in-frame only. The sample contains tens of thousands of clones, about 90% of which appear only once. The sample in question was peripheral blood, obtained on day 0 of AZD1222 vaccination. These receptors all stem from an adult in good health.

V gene TRBV12-3 or TRBV12-4 combines with J gene TRBJ1-1; weak D call: TRBD1 (6 bases). CDR3 length: 13 amino acids. Trimming shortened V by 8 bases and J by 6 bases, and 16 bases separated the two germline ends. The CDR3: CASSKAGGPEAFF. As DNA, the CDR3 is TGTGCCAGCTCTAAGGCGGGGGGCCCTGAAGCTTTCTTT.

This clone was found once. CDR3 sequence (DNA): TGTGCCAGCAGTGAATGGGAGGGTTCCTACTCTGGGGCCAACGTCCTGACTTTC. This gives the protein CASSEWEGSYSGANVLTF. The V gene is TRBV6-1, the J gene TRBJ2-6; 7 bases align to TRBD2. Losses at the gene ends were 2 bases for V and 0 bases for J; bases not matched to a gene: 7. Germline V lookup: CDR1 MNHNS, CDR2 SASEGT. The CDR3 sequence is 18 residues long.

This chain uses TRBV28 with TRBJ2-5, with 10 bases fitting TRBD1. This CDR3 has 15 amino acids. Germline-derived CDR1 and CDR2 are MDHEN and SYDVKM. Losses at the gene ends were 6 bases for V and 3 bases for J; bases not matched to a gene: 7. The CDR3 loop reads CASSQRGQGKETQYF. The CDR3 region has the DNA TGTGCCAGCAGCCAACGGGGACAGGGGAAAGAGACCCAGTACTTC.

The V call is TRBV7-8, the J call TRBJ1-1; D is ambiguous. The CDR3 contains 15 residues. Between the trimmed V and J ends, which lost 2 bases and 2 bases, there was a span of 12 bases. Per germline, CDR1 SGHVS and CDR2 FQNEAQ. CDR3 coding DNA: TGTGCCAGCAGCTTATTCGGGGTGCGAAACACTGAAGCTTTCTTT. Protein sequence: CASSLFGVRNTEAFF.

V usage is TRBV5-4 and J usage is TRBJ1-2; 11 positions match TRBD1. The germline gives CDR1 SGHNT, CDR2 YYREEE (reference sequence). This CDR3 has 14 residues. The ends lost 4 bases at V and 8 bases at J; junction bases unmatched: 7. The CDR3 loop reads CASSPGQGALGYTF. The CDR3 DNA is TGTGCCAGCAGCCCCGGACAGGGGGCGCTGGGCTACACCTTC.

The rearrangement uses TRBV18 and TRBJ1-2; 10 bases are a match to TRBD1. The germline CDR1 and CDR2 sequences are KGHSH and LQKENI. CDR3 size: 16 residues. V shed 2 bases, J shed 2 bases, and the junction held 5 bases outside the gene matches. CDR3: CASSPSGQGNNYGYTF. DNA of the CDR3: TGTGCCAGCTCACCATCGGGACAGGGGAACAACTATGGCTACACCTTC.

J is TRBJ1-2 and V is TRBV7-9; D uncertain. The CDR3 loop spans 11 amino acids. CDR1 is SEHNR and CDR2 is FQNEAQ in the germline V gene (reference sequence). V was cut by 5 bases and J by 5 bases, with 6 bases left in between. In DNA, the CDR3 is TGTGCCAGCAGCCAAGATTATGGCTACACCTTC. It yields the protein CASSQDYGYTF.

The chain couples TRBV12-3 or TRBV12-4 to TRBJ1-1, with TRBD1 as a possible D gene (6 bases). The CDR3 covers 11 residues. Between the trimmed V and J ends, which lost 6 bases and 8 bases, there was a span of 10 bases. The chain's CDR3 is CASSRGQEAFF. The CDR3 DNA follows: TGTGCCAGCAGCCGCGGACAGGAAGCTTTCTTT.

The chain has TRBV28 and TRBJ1-3, with D unclear. Germline V gives CDR1 MDHEN, CDR2 SYDVKM. There are 12 residues in the CDR3. V dropped 1 base and J dropped 2 bases, with 0 bases sitting between them. Here the CDR3 reads CASSLSGNTIYF. CDR3 sequence (DNA): TGTGCCAGCAGTTTATCTGGAAACACCATATATTTT.

V usage is TRBV11-2 and J usage is TRBJ2-1; the D is unclear. From germline, CDR1 is SGHAT and CDR2 FQNNGV. CDR3 size: 13 residues. Trimming pared 0 bases from V and 9 bases from J, leaving 9 bases between. CDR3 residues: CASSLDPGREQFF. Written as DNA, the CDR3 is TGTGCCAGCAGCTTAGACCCCGGCCGTGAGCAGTTCTTC.

The chain is built from TRBV12-3 or TRBV12-4 and TRBJ2-5; D remains unclear. V gave up 5 bases and J gave up 3 bases, with 4 bases separating them. This CDR3 has 11 residues. The CDR3 protein is CASSPEETQYF. DNA for the CDR3: TGTGCCAGCAGTCCGGAAGAGACCCAGTACTTC.

V usage is TRBV5-1 and J usage is TRBJ2-1; D is undetermined. V shed 4 bases and J shed 0 bases, with 8 bases lying between them. The CDR3 totals 14 residues. The V gene's germline CDR1 is SGHRS and CDR2 YFSETQ. CDR3 nucleotide sequence: TGCGCCAGCAGCCCGCCTGGCTCCTACAATGAGCAGTTCTTC. Protein sequence: CASSPPGSYNEQFF. Variable domain in full (rest from reference TRBV5-1 and TRBJ2-1): KAGVTQTPRYLIKTRGQQVTLSCSPISGHRSVSWYQQTPGQGLQFLFEYFSETQRNKGNFPGRFSGRQFSNSRSEMNVSTLELGDSALYLCASSPPGSYNEQFFGPGTRLTVL.

This clone was seen just once. The J gene is TRBJ2-3, the V gene TRBV6-5, with 7 bases lining up with TRBD2. The CDR3 is 15 amino acids. Germline CDR1 MNHEY, CDR2 SVGAGI. V shed 6 bases and J 0 bases; nucleotides not matched to a gene: 6. The CDR3 here is CASRGVTSSTDTQYF. The CDR3 bases are TGTGCCAGCAGGGGGGTGACTAGCAGCACAGATACGCAGTATTTT.

The chain carries TRBV6-5 and TRBJ1-6; D not certain. Germline values: CDR1 MNHEY, CDR2 SVGAGI. The CDR3 consists of 13 residues. The V and J ends lost 1 base and 9 bases respectively, with 7 bases between them. Written as DNA, the CDR3 is TGTGCCAGCAGTTACTGGGCAGGTTCACCCCTCCACTTT. Its translation: CASSYWAGSPLHF.

This chain joins TRBV19 and TRBJ2-1, with D perhaps matching TRBD1 (6 bases). Deletions cut 3 bases from V and 2 bases from J, with 11 bases between. The length of the CDR3 is 15 residues. Germline CDR1 reads LNHDA; CDR2 reads SQIVND (reference sequence). The DNA of the CDR3 is TGTGCCAGTAGTATCCAGGGGCGAACCTACAATGAGCAGTTCTTC. It codes for CASSIQGRTYNEQFF.

The chain combines TRBV28 with TRBJ1-1; 7 bases line up with TRBD1. The CDR3 totals 16 residues. In germline, CDR1 is MDHEN, CDR2 SYDVKM. V was pared by 5 bases and J by 4 bases, with 13 bases of the junction left unmatched. The CDR3 DNA is TGTGCCAGCAGTGAGCGCAGAGACAGGGTAGTCACTGAAGCTTTCTTT. Its translation is CASSERRDRVVTEAFF.

The chain joins TRBV4-3 to TRBJ2-1, with D tentatively TRBD1 (5 bases). This CDR3 has 13 amino acids. V dropped 4 bases and J dropped 6 bases, with 10 bases sitting between them. Per germline, CDR1 LGHNA and CDR2 YSLEER. The CDR3 DNA follows: TGCGCCAGCAGCCTACAGGCTAGCAATGAGCAGTTCTTC. It is translated as CASSLQASNEQFF.

This clone appeared a single time. The genes are TRBV4-1 and TRBJ2-3; 8 nucleotides match TRBD2. The CDR3 spans 17 residues. CDR1 is MGHRA, CDR2 YSYEKL, per germline. V was clipped by 1 base and J by 6 bases; unmatched bases: 12. In DNA form, the CDR3 reads TGCGCCAGCAGCCAAGCCCCGGGACTAGTAGGCGTTGATACGCAGTATTTT. Encoded protein: CASSQAPGLVGVDTQYF.

This sequence joins TRBV7-3 and TRBJ1-6, with D uncertain. V lost 4 bases to trimming and J lost 9 bases, with 13 bases between them. The CDR3 runs 14 residues. CDR1 is SGHTA and CDR2 is FQGTGA in the germline V gene. The DNA for the CDR3 is TGTGCCAGCAGCTCGGTCGGCGGTAGTTCACCCCTCCACTTT. Protein sequence: CASSSVGGSSPLHF. The whole variable domain, filled in from reference TRBV7-3 and TRBJ1-6, reads GAGVSQTPSNKVTEKGKYVELRCDPISGHTALYWYRQSLGQGPEFLIYFQGTGAADDSGLPNDRFFAVRPEGSVSTLKIQRTERGDSAVYLCASSSVGGSSPLHFGNGTRLTVT.

For the CDR3, the DNA is TGTGCCAGCAGCGTAGAGACAGGGTCCTACAATGAGCAGTTCTTC. Translation gives CASSVETGSYNEQFF. The chain employs TRBV9 and TRBJ2-1, with 7 bases identical to TRBD1. Looked up from germline, CDR1 is SGDLS and CDR2 is YYNGEE. The CDR3 spans 15 residues. V lost 0 bases, J lost 1 base, and 1 base stayed unmatched.

The chain has TRBV6-1 and TRBJ2-2; no reliable D call. The V and J ends lost 3 bases and 4 bases respectively, with 3 bases between them. Germline V lookup: CDR1 MNHNS, CDR2 SASEGT. The CDR3 is made up of 12 amino acids. CDR3 protein: CASSDGTGELFF. The DNA of the CDR3 is TGTGCCAGCAGTGATGGCACCGGGGAGCTGTTTTTT.